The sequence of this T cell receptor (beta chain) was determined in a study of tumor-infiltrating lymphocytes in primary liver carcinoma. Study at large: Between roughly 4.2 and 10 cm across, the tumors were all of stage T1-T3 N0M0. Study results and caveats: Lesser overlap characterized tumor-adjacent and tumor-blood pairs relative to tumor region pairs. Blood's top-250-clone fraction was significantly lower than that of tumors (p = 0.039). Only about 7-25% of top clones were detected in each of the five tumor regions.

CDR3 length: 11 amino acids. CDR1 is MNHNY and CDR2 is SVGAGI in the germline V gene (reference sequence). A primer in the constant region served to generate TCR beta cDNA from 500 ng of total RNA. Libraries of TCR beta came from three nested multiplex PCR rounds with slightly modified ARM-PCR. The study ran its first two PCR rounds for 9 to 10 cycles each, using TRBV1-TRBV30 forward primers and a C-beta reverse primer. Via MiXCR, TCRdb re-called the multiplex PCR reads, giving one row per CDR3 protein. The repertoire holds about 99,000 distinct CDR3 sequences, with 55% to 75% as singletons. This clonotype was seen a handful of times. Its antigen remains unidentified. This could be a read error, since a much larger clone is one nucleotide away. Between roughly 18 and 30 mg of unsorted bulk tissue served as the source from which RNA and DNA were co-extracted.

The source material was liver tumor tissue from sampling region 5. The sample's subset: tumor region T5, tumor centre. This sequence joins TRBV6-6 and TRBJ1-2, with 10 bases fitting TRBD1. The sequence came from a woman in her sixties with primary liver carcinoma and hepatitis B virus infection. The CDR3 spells CASSWDRGYAF. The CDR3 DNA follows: TGTGCCAGCAGTTGGGACAGGGGCTACGCCTTC.